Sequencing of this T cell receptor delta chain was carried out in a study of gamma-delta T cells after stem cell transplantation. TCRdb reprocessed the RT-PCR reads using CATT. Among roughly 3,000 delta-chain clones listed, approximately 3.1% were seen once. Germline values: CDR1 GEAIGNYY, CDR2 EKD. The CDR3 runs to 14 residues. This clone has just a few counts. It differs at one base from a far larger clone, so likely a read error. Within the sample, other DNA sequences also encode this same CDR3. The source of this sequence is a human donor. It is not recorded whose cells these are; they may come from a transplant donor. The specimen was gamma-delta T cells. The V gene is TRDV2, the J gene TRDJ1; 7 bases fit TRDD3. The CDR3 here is CACDAVLGTDKLIF. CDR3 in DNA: TGTGCCTGTGACGCAGTACTGGGGACCGATAAACTTATCTTT.